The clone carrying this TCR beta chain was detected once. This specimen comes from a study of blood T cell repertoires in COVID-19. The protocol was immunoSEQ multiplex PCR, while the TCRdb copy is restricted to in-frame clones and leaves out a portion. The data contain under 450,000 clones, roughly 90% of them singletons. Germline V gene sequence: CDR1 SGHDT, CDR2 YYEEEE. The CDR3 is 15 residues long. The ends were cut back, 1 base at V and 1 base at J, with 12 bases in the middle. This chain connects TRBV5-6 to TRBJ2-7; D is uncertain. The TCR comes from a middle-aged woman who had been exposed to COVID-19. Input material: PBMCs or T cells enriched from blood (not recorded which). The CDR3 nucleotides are TGTGCCAGCAGCTTGCCAGGTTTGGATTCCTACGAGCAGTACTTC. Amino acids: CASSLPGLDSYEQYF.